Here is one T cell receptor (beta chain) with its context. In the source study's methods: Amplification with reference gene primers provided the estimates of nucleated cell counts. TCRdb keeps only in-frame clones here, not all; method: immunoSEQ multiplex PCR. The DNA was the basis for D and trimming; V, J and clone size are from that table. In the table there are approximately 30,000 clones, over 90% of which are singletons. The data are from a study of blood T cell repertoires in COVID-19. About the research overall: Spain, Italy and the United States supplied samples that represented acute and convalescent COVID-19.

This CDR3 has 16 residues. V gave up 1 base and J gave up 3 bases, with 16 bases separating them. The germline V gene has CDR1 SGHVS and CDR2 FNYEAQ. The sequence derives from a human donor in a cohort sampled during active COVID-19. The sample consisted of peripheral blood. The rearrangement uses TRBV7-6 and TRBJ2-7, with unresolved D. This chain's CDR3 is CASSLGASNSLYEQYF. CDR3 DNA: TGTGCCAGCAGCTTAGGGGCTTCGAACAGTCTCTACGAGCAGTACTTC.